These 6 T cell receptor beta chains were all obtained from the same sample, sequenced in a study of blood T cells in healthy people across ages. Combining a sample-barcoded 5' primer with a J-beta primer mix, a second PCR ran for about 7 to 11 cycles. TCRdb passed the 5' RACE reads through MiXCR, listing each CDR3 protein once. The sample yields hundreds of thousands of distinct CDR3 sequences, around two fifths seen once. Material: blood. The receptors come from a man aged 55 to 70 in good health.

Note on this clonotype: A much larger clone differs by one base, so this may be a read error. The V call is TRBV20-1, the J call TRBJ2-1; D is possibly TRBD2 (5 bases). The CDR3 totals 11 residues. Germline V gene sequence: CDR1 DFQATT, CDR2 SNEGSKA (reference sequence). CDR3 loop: CSVRAVPEQFF. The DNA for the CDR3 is TGCAGTGTTAGAGCGGTGCCGGAGCAGTTCTTC.

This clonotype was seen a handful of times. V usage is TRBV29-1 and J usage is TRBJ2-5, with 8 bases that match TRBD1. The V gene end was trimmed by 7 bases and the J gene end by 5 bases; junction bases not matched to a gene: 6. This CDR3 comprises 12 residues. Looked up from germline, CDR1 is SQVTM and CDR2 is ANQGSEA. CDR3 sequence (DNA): TGCAGCGCCTCAGGGGGCGCGGAGACCCAGTACTTC. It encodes CSASGGAETQYF.

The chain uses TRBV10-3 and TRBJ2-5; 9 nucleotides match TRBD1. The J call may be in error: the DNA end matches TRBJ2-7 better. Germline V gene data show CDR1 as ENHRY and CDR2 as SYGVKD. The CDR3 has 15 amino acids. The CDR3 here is CAISEPGTGPVEQYF. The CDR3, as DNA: TGTGCCATCAGTGAGCCCGGGACAGGGCCCGTCGAGCAGTACTTC.

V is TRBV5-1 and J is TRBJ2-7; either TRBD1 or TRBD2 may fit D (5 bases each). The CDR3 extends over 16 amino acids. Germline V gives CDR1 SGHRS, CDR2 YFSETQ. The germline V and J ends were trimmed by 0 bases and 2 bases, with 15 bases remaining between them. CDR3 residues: CASSLVSQGATYEQYF. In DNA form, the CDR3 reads TGCGCCAGCAGCTTGGTTTCTCAGGGAGCCACCTACGAGCAGTACTTC.

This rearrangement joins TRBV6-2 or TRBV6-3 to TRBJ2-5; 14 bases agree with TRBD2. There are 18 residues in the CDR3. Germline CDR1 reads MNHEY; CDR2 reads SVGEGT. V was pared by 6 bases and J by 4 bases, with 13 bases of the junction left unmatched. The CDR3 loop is CASRTRLAGGPSTETQYF. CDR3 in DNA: TGTGCCAGCAGGACCCGACTAGCGGGGGGGCCTTCGACAGAGACCCAGTACTTC.

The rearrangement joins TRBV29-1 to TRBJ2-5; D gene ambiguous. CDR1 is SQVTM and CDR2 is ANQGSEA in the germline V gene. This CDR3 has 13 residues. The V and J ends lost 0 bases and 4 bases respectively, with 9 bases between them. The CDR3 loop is CSVEEVAGETQYF. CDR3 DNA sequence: TGCAGCGTTGAAGAAGTGGCAGGAGAGACCCAGTACTTC.